This is a list of T cell receptor beta chains from one sample in a study of graft-versus-host responses after intestinal transplantation. The protocol was immunoSEQ multiplex PCR, while the TCRdb copy is restricted to in-frame clones and leaves out a portion. The data show 80,000 to 95,000 clones, roughly 91% seen once. These receptors' antigens are unknown. The sequencing used unstimulated CD8+ T cells sorted from spleen or lymph node cells, collected before intestinal transplant. The receptors come from a human donor who received an intestinal transplant. Each CDR3 is given with its conserved first and last residue. The D gene is left open where the match is weak.

v_call d_call cdr3_aa
TRBV11-3 NA CASSLDETGANYGYTF
TRBV4-3 NA CASSQPHRVPCTDTQYF
TRBV10-3 NA CAISESGTKNIQYF
TRBV14 NA CASSQVPGHPTNEKLFF
TRBV14 NA CASSDYAVDFSYNEQFF
TRBV4-3 NA CASSQEYRSGEQYF
TRBV27 NA CASTLFGGDTEAFF
TRBV5-5 TRBD1 CASSWTGGFGETQYF
TRBV9 NA CASSPSLALTYEQYF
TRBV5-1 NA CASSLVGSHTDTQYF
TRBV5-6 TRBD1 CASSLTGQGDSYGYTF
TRBV19 TRBD2 CASSETGLAGDSYEQYF
TRBV29-1 TRBD1 CSVEDSGTGIDEQFF
TRBV2 NA CASRGTRGAFF